This entry lists 14 T cell receptor beta chains sequenced from one sample in a study of T cell responses to AZD1222 COVID-19 vaccine. Produced via immunoSEQ multiplex PCR; TCRdb's table is partial and in-frame only. The sample carries around 130,000 clones, roughly 87% recorded once. This specimen consisted of peripheral blood, obtained on day 0 of AZD1222 vaccination. These TCRs come from an adult in good health.

This sequence joins TRBV7-9 and TRBJ2-7, with D perhaps matching TRBD2 (6 bases). V lost 5 bases and J 6 bases, leaving 17 bases between the germline ends. The V gene's germline CDR1 is SEHNR and CDR2 FQNEAQ (reference sequence). The CDR3 extends over 14 amino acids. The DNA of the CDR3 is TGTGCCAGCAGCCCAATCGGGGGTAGGATCGAGCAGTACTTC. Its translation: CASSPIGGRIEQYF.

This clone was detected only a few times. This chain connects TRBV9 to TRBJ1-2; D gene ambiguous. Trimming pared 0 bases from V and 6 bases from J, leaving 9 bases between. There are 13 residues in the CDR3. Germline V CDR1 and CDR2: SGDLS, YYNGEE. CDR3 sequence: CASSVVGGDGYTF. Written as DNA, the CDR3 is TGTGCCAGCAGCGTAGTAGGTGGAGATGGCTACACCTTC.

This clone was seen a few times. The rearrangement links TRBV18 to TRBJ2-5; 7 positions match TRBD2. Per the germline V gene, CDR1 is KGHSH and CDR2 is LQKENI. This CDR3 spans 14 amino acids. V was clipped by 3 bases and J by 2 bases; unmatched bases: 3. CDR3 in DNA: TGTGCCAGCTCACCCCGGGGGGATCAAGAGACCCAGTACTTC. It is translated as CASSPRGDQETQYF.

The chain uses TRBV9 and TRBJ1-1, with unresolved D. Trimming pared 0 bases from V and 1 base from J, leaving 10 bases between. This CDR3 is 15 amino acids long. Germline V lookup: CDR1 SGDLS, CDR2 YYNGEE. The CDR3 reads CASSVAGARNTEAFF. In DNA form, the CDR3 reads TGTGCCAGCAGCGTAGCGGGAGCCCGGAACACTGAAGCTTTCTTT. The full variable domain, in which reference TRBV9 and TRBJ1-1 provide the parts outside the CDR3, is DSGVTQTPKHLITATGQRVTLRCSPRSGDLSVYWYQQSLDQGLQFLIQYYNGEERAKGNILERFSAQQFPDLHSELNLSSLELGDSALYFCASSVAGARNTEAFFGQGTRLTVV.

The chain combines TRBV5-6 with TRBJ1-1; D remains ambiguous. Trimming left V 1 base short and J 6 bases short, with 10 bases between. CDR3 length equals 13 residues. Looked up from germline, CDR1 is SGHDT and CDR2 is YYEEEE. This CDR3 reads CASSLISGPEAFF. The CDR3 DNA follows: TGTGCCAGCAGCTTGATTAGTGGACCTGAAGCTTTCTTT.

V and J are TRBV10-3 and TRBJ2-7; D may be TRBD1 (5 bases). Germline assignment: CDR1 ENHRY and CDR2 SYGVKD. The CDR3 is made up of 14 amino acids. With 1 base removed from V and 6 bases from J, the gap between germline ends came to 13 bases. Written as DNA, the CDR3 is TGTGCCATCAGTGAGTATAGGGATGGGGCCGAGCAGTACTTC. It yields the protein CAISEYRDGAEQYF.

This chain uses TRBV20-1 with TRBJ2-3; D is unclear. The CDR3 spans 11 residues. Per the germline V gene, CDR1 is DFQATT and CDR2 is SNEGSKA (reference sequence). The V and J ends lost 7 bases and 5 bases respectively, with 10 bases between them. The CDR3 loop is CSVSSGDTQYF. The CDR3 region has the DNA TGCAGTGTCAGTTCTGGAGATACGCAGTATTTT.

The chain uses TRBV11-3 and TRBJ2-2; TRBD1 or TRBD2 may be the D gene (6 bases each). V gave up 2 bases and J gave up 4 bases, with 11 bases separating them. The germline V gene encodes CDR1 SGHNT and CDR2 YENEEA. The CDR3 length is 15 residues. The CDR3 reads CASSLTGTVTGELFF. In DNA, the CDR3 is TGTGCCAGCAGCTTAACAGGGACTGTCACCGGGGAGCTGTTTTTT.

The chain couples TRBV19 to TRBJ2-2, with D maybe TRBD1 (6 bases). This CDR3 region has 14 residues. V was shortened by 4 bases and J by 4 bases, with 10 bases between the two germline ends. Germline V gives CDR1 LNHDA, CDR2 SQIVND (reference sequence). The CDR3 nucleotides read TGTGCCAGTAGTACCAGGGGTCCCACCGGGGAGCTGTTTTTT. This translates into CASSTRGPTGELFF.

The chain joins TRBV19 to TRBJ1-3; the D is unclear. The CDR3 spans 15 residues. Trimming took off 7 bases at V and 0 bases at J, with 13 bases between the two ends. Germline V gene sequence: CDR1 LNHDA, CDR2 SQIVND (reference sequence). This chain's CDR3 is CASIVDGSSGNTIYF. DNA for the CDR3: TGTGCCAGTATTGTCGACGGCAGCTCTGGAAACACCATATATTTT.

The table lists this clone with a count of one. The chain joins TRBV6-6 to TRBJ1-4; D gene unclear. Trimming removed 8 bases at V and 4 bases at J, with 11 bases between. Germline lookup yields CDR1 MNHNY and CDR2 SVGAGI (reference sequence). The CDR3 is 13 amino acids. In DNA, the CDR3 is TGTGCCAGCTATCCCGGGAATAATGAAAAACTGTTTTTT. Encoded protein: CASYPGNNEKLFF.

The chain has TRBV4-1 and TRBJ2-4; a weak D match, TRBD1 (6 bases). This CDR3 comprises 16 residues. V was shortened by 1 base and J by 0 bases, with 10 bases between the two germline ends. Germline CDR1 and CDR2: MGHRA and YSYEKL. The CDR3 DNA follows: TGCGCCAGCAGCCAAGGGGGGCCTCTAGCCAAAAACATTCAGTACTTC. As protein: CASSQGGPLAKNIQYF.

V and J are TRBV5-1 and TRBJ2-3; no firm D call. The CDR3 is 15 amino acids. V was trimmed by 2 bases and J by 0 bases, leaving 10 bases between them. Germline lookup yields CDR1 SGHRS and CDR2 YFSETQ. CDR3 bases: TGCGCCAGCAGCTTATATGCGACTAGCACAGATACGCAGTATTTT. It encodes CASSLYATSTDTQYF.

J is TRBJ1-1 and V is TRBV5-8; 8 nucleotides align to TRBD1. The CDR3 has 16 residues. Germline CDR1 is SGHTS and CDR2 is YDEGEE. After removal of 1 base from V and 4 bases from J, the junction contained 9 bases not matched to a gene. CDR3 DNA: TGTGCCAGCAGCTTGCCCGGACAGGGTGAGAGCACTGAAGCTTTCTTT. It translates to CASSLPGQGESTEAFF. Full variable domain (missing parts from reference TRBV5-8 and TRBJ1-1): EAGVTQSPTHLIKTRGQQATLRCSPISGHTSVYWYQQALGLGLQFLLWYDEGEERNRGNFPPRFSGRQFPNYSSELNVNALELEDSALYLCASSLPGQGESTEAFFGQGTRLTVV.